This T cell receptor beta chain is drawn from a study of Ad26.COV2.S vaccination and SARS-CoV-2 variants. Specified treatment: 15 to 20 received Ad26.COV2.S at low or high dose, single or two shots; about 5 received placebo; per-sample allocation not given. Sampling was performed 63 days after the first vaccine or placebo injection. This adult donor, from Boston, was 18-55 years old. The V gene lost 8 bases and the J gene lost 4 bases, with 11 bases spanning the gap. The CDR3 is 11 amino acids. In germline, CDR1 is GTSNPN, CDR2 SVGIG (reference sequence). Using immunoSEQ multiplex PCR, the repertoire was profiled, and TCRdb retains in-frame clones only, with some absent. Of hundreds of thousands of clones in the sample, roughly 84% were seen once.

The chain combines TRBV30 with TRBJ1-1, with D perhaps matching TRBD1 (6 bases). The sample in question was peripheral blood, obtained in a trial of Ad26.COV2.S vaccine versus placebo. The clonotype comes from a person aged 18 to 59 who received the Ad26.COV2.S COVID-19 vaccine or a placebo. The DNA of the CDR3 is TGTGCCAAATACAGGGTCACTGAAGCTTTCTTT. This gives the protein CAKYRVTEAFF.